This TCR beta chain was documented in a study of cytomegalovirus exposure and HLA in healthy donors. On the study more broadly: The Caucasian-associated ancestry cluster held over 65% of some 420 genotyped donors. Findings and caveats of the study: A reported reduction in N-insertions relative to the roughly 710-donor mean was seen in an Asian-associated ancestry cluster in a later analysis. CMV serostatus was the only immune exposure information that was available.

The donors (healthy individuals) were bone marrow donors. Worth noting for this clone: Its specificity is not known.

The CDR3 sequence is 16 residues long. V lost 7 bases to trimming and J lost 3 bases; unmatched junction nucleotides: 15. Germline CDR1 SGHVS, CDR2 FQNEAQ. It was with 60 Vbeta and 13 Jbeta primers that the PCR ran. Method: immunoSEQ multiplex PCR; TCRdb's copy keeps in-frame clones and lacks some. The sample consists of 95,000 to 120,000 clones, 70% to 80% of them appearing once. The sample was PBMCs. The chain employs TRBV7-8 and TRBJ2-7, with 7 bases identical to TRBD1. This TCR was sampled from a woman aged 40 to 49 in good health and CMV-seropositive. CDR3 DNA: TGTGCCAGCAACCCCCAGTGGGGGACAGCTGTCTACGAGCAGTACTTC. Its translation: CASNPQWGTAVYEQYF. The complete variable domain, with remaining parts taken from reference TRBV7-8 and TRBJ2-7, reads GAGVSQSPRYKVAKRGQDVALRCDPISGHVSLFWYQQALGQGPEFLTYFQNEAQLDKSGLPSDRFFAERPEGSVSTLKIQRTQQEDSAVYLCASNPQWGTAVYEQYFGPGTRLTVT.